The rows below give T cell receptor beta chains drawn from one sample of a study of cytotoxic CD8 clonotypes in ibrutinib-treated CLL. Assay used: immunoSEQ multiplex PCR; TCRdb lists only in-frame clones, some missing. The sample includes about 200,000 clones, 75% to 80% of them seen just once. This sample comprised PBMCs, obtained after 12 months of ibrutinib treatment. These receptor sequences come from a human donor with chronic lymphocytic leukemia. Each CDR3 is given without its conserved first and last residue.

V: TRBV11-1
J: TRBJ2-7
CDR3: ASSLPSGGPYEQY

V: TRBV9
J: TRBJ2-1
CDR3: ASSVSNEQF

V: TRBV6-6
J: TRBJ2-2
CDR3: ASSYRPGDTGELF

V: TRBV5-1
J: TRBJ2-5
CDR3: ASSLEGSQY

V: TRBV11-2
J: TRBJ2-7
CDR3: ASSLRETGTPT

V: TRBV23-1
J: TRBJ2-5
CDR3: ASSQTLTGMYQETQY

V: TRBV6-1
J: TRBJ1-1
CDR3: ASSRIGAPEAF

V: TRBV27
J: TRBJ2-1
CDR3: ASLGGGSYNEQF

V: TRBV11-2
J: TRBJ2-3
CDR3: ASSLVGNTDTQY

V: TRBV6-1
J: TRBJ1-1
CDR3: ASSVQVNTEAF

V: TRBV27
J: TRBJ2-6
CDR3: ASSLGQSREPSGANVLT

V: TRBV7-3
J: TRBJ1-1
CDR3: ASSLLKPRHHITQNTEAF

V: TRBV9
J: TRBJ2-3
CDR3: ASSVGSIQADTQY

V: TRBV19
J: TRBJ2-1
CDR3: ASSPGVSEQF

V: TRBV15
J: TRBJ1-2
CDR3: ATSRDRGQGYGYT

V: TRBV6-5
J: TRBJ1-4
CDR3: ASSDRGLANEKLF

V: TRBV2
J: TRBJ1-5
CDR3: ASSDHGWHSNQPQH

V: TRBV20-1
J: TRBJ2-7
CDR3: SARGQLEQY

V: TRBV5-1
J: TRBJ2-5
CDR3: ASSLARAGDETQY

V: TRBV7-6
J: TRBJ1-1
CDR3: ASSGGRSTEAF

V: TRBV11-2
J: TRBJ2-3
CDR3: ASSLEAGGHTQY

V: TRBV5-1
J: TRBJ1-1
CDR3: ASSYTGTEAF

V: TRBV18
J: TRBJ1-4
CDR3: ASSRERGRMGEKLF

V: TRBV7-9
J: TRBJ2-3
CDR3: ASSAPSGLFTDTQY

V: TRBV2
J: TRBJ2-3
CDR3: ARKSDTQY

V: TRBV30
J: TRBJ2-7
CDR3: AWRTFDSREQY

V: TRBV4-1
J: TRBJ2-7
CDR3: ASSRDRDYEQY

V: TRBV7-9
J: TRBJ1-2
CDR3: ASSLNRQGGGYT

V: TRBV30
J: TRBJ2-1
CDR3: AWVRSQGTYNEQF

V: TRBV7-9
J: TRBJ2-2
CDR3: ASSLAYTGELF

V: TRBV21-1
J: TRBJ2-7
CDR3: ASSTPLSASYEQY